The rows below give T cell receptor beta chains drawn from one sample of a study of CXCR3-negative and CXCR3-positive naive CD8 T cells. TCRdb reprocessed the 5' RACE reads and reports one entry per CDR3 protein, with no DNA. The repertoire table contains more than 50,000 distinct CDR3 sequences. Sequences were obtained from naive CXCR3- CD8+ T cells from blood. These receptors were obtained from a human donor in good health. Some clones in this sample may be carry-over from other donors' samples. Both conserved end residues are part of each CDR3. Fields, in order: V gene, J gene, CDR3 protein.

v_gene: TRBV9
j_gene: TRBJ2-7
CDR3aa: CASSGPSGGPYEQYF

v_gene: TRBV4-1
j_gene: TRBJ1-5
CDR3aa: CASSQDIDVWNQPQHF

v_gene: TRBV4-2
j_gene: TRBJ2-2
CDR3aa: CASSQDHGLAGFTGELFF

v_gene: TRBV5-8
j_gene: TRBJ1-5
CDR3aa: CASRGDLVYYQPQHF

v_gene: TRBV27
j_gene: TRBJ2-7
CDR3aa: CASSPWDSSYEQYF

v_gene: TRBV10-2
j_gene: TRBJ1-2
CDR3aa: CASRPWGVDGYTF

v_gene: TRBV29-1
j_gene: TRBJ2-1
CDR3aa: CSVEDVRGSSYNEQFF

v_gene: TRBV27
j_gene: TRBJ2-1
CDR3aa: CASSLFNEQFF

v_gene: TRBV28
j_gene: TRBJ2-7
CDR3aa: CASSWGTSGGAYEQYF

v_gene: TRBV20-1
j_gene: TRBJ1-5
CDR3aa: CSARKGERNQPQHF

v_gene: TRBV7-2
j_gene: TRBJ2-3
CDR3aa: CASSHTPAGTGYTDTQYF

v_gene: TRBV29-1
j_gene: TRBJ2-2
CDR3aa: CSVGPDTGELFF

v_gene: TRBV25-1
j_gene: TRBJ1-2
CDR3aa: CASIAPQGMGYTF

v_gene: TRBV16
j_gene: TRBJ2-5
CDR3aa: CASSRMGLEEETQYF

v_gene: TRBV7-8
j_gene: TRBJ2-7
CDR3aa: CASSPFEGAVYEQYF

v_gene: TRBV27
j_gene: TRBJ2-2
CDR3aa: CASSHGGITGELFF

v_gene: TRBV14
j_gene: TRBJ1-1
CDR3aa: CASSPFLGADTEAFF

v_gene: TRBV7-8
j_gene: TRBJ2-3
CDR3aa: CASSPKDPRGKDTQYF

v_gene: TRBV28
j_gene: TRBJ2-1
CDR3aa: CASSSSRGWDEQFF

v_gene: TRBV7-8
j_gene: TRBJ2-3
CDR3aa: CASSLEVVDTQYF

v_gene: TRBV6-5
j_gene: TRBJ1-4
CDR3aa: CASSWRGEGKLFF

v_gene: TRBV7-9
j_gene: TRBJ2-1
CDR3aa: CASLLGNNEQFF

v_gene: TRBV7-6
j_gene: TRBJ2-5
CDR3aa: CASSLVPPQETQYF

v_gene: TRBV2
j_gene: TRBJ2-2
CDR3aa: CASTLTERTGELFF

v_gene: TRBV29-1
j_gene: TRBJ1-2
CDR3aa: CSVEEQGAWGYTF

v_gene: TRBV27
j_gene: TRBJ2-3
CDR3aa: CASSGRDRTDTQYF

v_gene: TRBV4-3
j_gene: TRBJ2-7
CDR3aa: CASSQDLLGGKQYF

v_gene: TRBV12-3/TRBV12-4
j_gene: TRBJ2-7
CDR3aa: CASSWGLAARGEQYF

v_gene: TRBV27
j_gene: TRBJ2-1
CDR3aa: CASKQLGPSSYNEQFF